This section outlines one T cell receptor (beta chain) sequence together with its context. These data originate in a study of blood T cell repertoires in COVID-19. V dropped 4 bases and J dropped 7; count of bases not matched to a gene: 12. This CDR3 spans 16 amino acids. Germline V gene lookup returns CDR1 MNHEY and CDR2 SMNVEV (reference sequence). The assay was immunoSEQ multiplex PCR, and TCRdb's table has in-frame clones only and misses some. The table includes roughly 570,000 clones, roughly nine tenths detected once. The chain is built from TRBV27 and TRBJ1-4, with TRBD1 matching 7 bases. The sequencing sample was made of peripheral blood. The sequence was collected from a woman between 45 and 65 years old with COVID-19, enrolled during active disease. The CDR3 bases are TGTGCCAGCAGTTCCCTTAAAGGGGGCTGGGGTGAAAAACTGTTTTTT. It yields the protein CASSSLKGGWGEKLFF.